This T cell receptor (beta chain) was captured by sequencing in a study of T cell changes during pregnancy in multiple sclerosis. This table comes from immunoSEQ multiplex PCR, and its TCRdb copy is limited to in-frame clones, with some not included. The sample lists approximately 17,000 clones, 95% to 96% occurring once. The length of the CDR3 is 15 residues. The V gene's germline CDR1 is MNHNY and CDR2 SVGAGI (reference sequence). Trimming removed 7 bases from V and 3 bases from J; junction bases left unmatched: 7. The TCR originated in a female donor with multiple sclerosis, enrolled in a pregnancy study. The chain employs TRBV6-6 and TRBJ2-7; 12 bases are shared with TRBD2. The source was peripheral blood, collected in the third trimester of pregnancy. The CDR3, as DNA: TGTGCCAGCACCCCCGGACTAGCGGGAAGCTACGAGCAGTACTTC. This translates into CASTPGLAGSYEQYF.